A single sample is the source of the 25 T cell receptor beta chains below, sequenced in a study of breast tumors, draining lymph nodes, adjacent tissues. TCRdb independently ran MiXCR on the multiplex PCR reads; one entry per CDR3 protein. The repertoire consists of around 250,000 distinct CDR3 sequences, with less than 45% occurring once and the leading ten covering over 3.5%. Axillary draining lymph nodes of breast cancer patients supplied the node samples. What was sequenced was axillary lymph node tissue. These receptors were obtained from a female donor with breast cancer. Some clones in this sample may be carry-over from other donors' samples.

This clonotype was counted many times. The chain has TRBV4-1 and TRBJ1-6, with D perhaps TRBD1 (6 bases). Trimming took off 3 bases at V and 10 bases at J, with 13 bases between the two ends. The CDR3 sequence is 14 residues long. CDR1 is MGHRA, CDR2 YSYEKL, per germline. CDR3 sequence: CASSQDSYESPLHF. Written as DNA, the CDR3 is TGCGCCAGCAGCCAGGACAGTTACGAGTCACCCCTCCACTTT.

The chain is built from TRBV15 and TRBJ1-2; D call uncertain. The CDR3 extends over 13 amino acids. Trimming removed 3 bases from V and 12 bases from J, with 17 bases in between. CDR1 is LNHNV, CDR2 YYDKDF, per germline (reference sequence). CDR3 region: CATSSLMTAFNTF. CDR3 in DNA: TGTGCCACCAGCAGCCTTATGACCGCTTTCAACACCTTC.

In its sample, this clonotype ranks as medium-sized (0.01 to 0.1%). CDR3 bases: TGTGCCAGCAGCTTAACCGTGACACAGCCCCAGCATTTT. Its translation is CASSLTVTQPQHF. The chain uses TRBV7-9 and TRBJ1-5, with D unclear. Per the germline V gene, CDR1 is SEHNR and CDR2 is FQNEAQ (reference sequence). V lost 2 bases and J 7 bases, leaving 9 bases between the germline ends. The CDR3 spans 13 residues.

On this clonotype itself: A much more abundant neighbour one base away suggests this may be a read error. CDR3 in DNA: TGTGCCAGCACCAGCGGGGGAAATGAGCAGTTCTTC. Its protein is CASTSGGNEQFF. The chain combines TRBV12-3 or TRBV12-4 with TRBJ2-1; 8 bases agree with TRBD2. The CDR3 contains 12 residues. J lost 7 bases, V lost 7 bases, and 3 bases had no gene match.

About this clonotype: It is likely a read error, because the conserved phenylalanine at the end of the CDR3 is missing. This chain joins TRBV19 and TRBJ2-1, with 8 bases matching TRBD1. The V gene's germline CDR1 is LNHDA and CDR2 SQIVND (reference sequence). CDR3 length equals 16 residues. In nucleotides, the CDR3 is TGTGCCAGTAGTATTTGGCGCGGCAGGGGGCTGAATGGGCAGTTCTCC. This translates into CASSIWRGRGLNGQFS.

Ten or more counts support this clonotype. The chain is built from TRBV7-2 and TRBJ2-5; 12 positions agree with TRBD2. The CDR3 has 16 residues. Losses at the gene ends were 1 base for V and 2 bases for J; bases not matched to a gene: 2. Looked up from germline, CDR1 is SGHTA and CDR2 is FQGNSA. The CDR3 sequence is CASSLVGTSGQETQYF. For the CDR3, the DNA is TGTGCCAGCAGCTTAGTAGGGACTAGCGGGCAAGAGACCCAGTACTTC.

The rearrangement uses TRBV6-1 and TRBJ2-3; maybe TRBD1 (5 bases). The CDR3 sequence is 16 residues long. Between the trimmed V and J ends, which lost 1 base and 0 bases, there was a span of 11 bases. Germline loops: CDR1 MNHNS, CDR2 SASEGT. CDR3 sequence (DNA): TGTGCCAGCAGTGAAGGTGACAGAGATAGCACAGATACGCAGTATTTT. This encodes CASSEGDRDSTDTQYF.

The chain uses TRBV7-9 and TRBJ1-1; 9 nucleotides match TRBD1. The V segment lost 6 bases and the J segment 4 bases; nucleotides outside the gene matches: 9. Germline assignment: CDR1 SEHNR and CDR2 FQNEAQ (reference sequence). The CDR3 sequence is 15 residues long. CDR3 region: CASRSTGQGTTEAFF. DNA for the CDR3: TGTGCCAGCAGGTCTACGGGACAGGGCACCACTGAAGCTTTCTTT.

In its sample, this clonotype was seen many times. This sequence joins TRBV18 and TRBJ2-7, with D maybe TRBD2 (5 bases). CDR3 size: 12 residues. V shed 5 bases and J shed 3 bases, with 8 bases lying between them. Per germline, CDR1 KGHSH and CDR2 LQKENI. CDR3 DNA sequence: TGTGCCAGCTCAGCGGGCCTCTACGAGCAGTACTTC. Protein: CASSAGLYEQYF.

Of note for this clonotype: Without the conserved terminal phenylalanine or tryptophan, this CDR3 likely stems from a read error. The DNA is left out, because the CDR3 cannot be placed on it with certainty; the CDR3 is given as TCRdb lists it. This rearrangement joins TRBV6-6 to TRBJ2-2; TRBD1, the D gene given by the table, was not confirmed from the DNA. CDR1 is MNHNY, CDR2 SVGAGI, per germline (reference sequence). The CDR3 length is 14 residues, termini included. CDR3 residues: CASSYRGNTGELMS.

About this clonotype: This may stem from a read error, because a much larger clone lies one nucleotide away. The genes are TRBV19 and TRBJ2-7, with D perhaps being TRBD1 or TRBD2 (5 bases each). CDR1 is LNHDA, CDR2 SQIVND, per germline (reference sequence). The CDR3 spans 13 residues. CDR3 residues: CASAGTGSYEQCF. The CDR3 DNA reads as TGTGCCAGCGCCGGGACGGGCTCCTACGAGCAGTGCTTC.

This clonotype was counted ten times or more. V and J are TRBV19 and TRBJ1-5, with D unresolved. Trimming removed 6 bases from V and 6 bases from J, with 9 bases in between. The germline CDR1 and CDR2 sequences are LNHDA and SQIVND (reference sequence). This CDR3 has 12 residues. The CDR3 coding sequence is TGTGCCAGTAGATTGGGGAGTCAGCCCCAGCATTTT. The encoded protein is CASRLGSQPQHF.

CDR3: CASSPEFGEQFF. DNA of the CDR3: TGCGCCAGCAGCCCGGAATTCGGGGAGCAGTTCTTC. V gene TRBV5-1 combines with J gene TRBJ2-1; D is undetermined. Per germline, CDR1 SGHRS and CDR2 YFSETQ. Trimming stripped 4 bases from V and 10 bases from J, with 12 bases between. The CDR3 runs 12 residues. Drawing the rest from reference TRBV5-1 and TRBJ2-1, the complete variable domain is KAGVTQTPRYLIKTRGQQVTLSCSPISGHRSVSWYQQTPGQGLQFLFEYFSETQRNKGNFPGRFSGRQFSNSRSEMNVSTLELGDSALYLCASSPEFGEQFFGPGTRLTVL.

On this clonotype: At one end, the junction sequence differs from germline, possibly due to a read error. The chain employs TRBV7-8 and TRBJ1-2; D is uncertain. This CDR3 spans 16 amino acids. CDR1 is SGHVS and CDR2 is FQNEAQ in the germline V gene. The CDR3 region is CASSLIGQSGNYGHTF. CDR3 in DNA: TGTGCCAGCAGCTTAATAGGCCAGTCGGGGAACTATGGCCACACCTTC.

In the case of this clonotype: A junction boundary mismatches the germline segment, possibly from a read error. The rearrangement uses TRBV7-3 and TRBJ2-5; D gene unclear. The CDR3 loop spans 15 amino acids. Germline V gene sequence: CDR1 SGHTA, CDR2 FQGTGA. This CDR3 is CASSFLGRSQETEYF. The DNA for the CDR3 is TGTGCCAGCAGCTTTCTAGGACGGTCACAAGAGACCGAGTACTTC.

Here the CDR3 DNA reads TGTGCCAGCATGACTAGCGGGACAGCTCAGCCCCAGCATTTT. Its protein product is CASMTSGTAQPQHF. The rearrangement uses TRBV2 and TRBJ1-5; 7 bases fit TRBD1. Germline V gene sequence: CDR1 SNHLY, CDR2 FYNNEI. V gave up 7 bases and J gave up 6 bases; unmatched junction bases: 9. This CDR3 has 14 residues. Based on the CDR3 plus reference TRBV2 and TRBJ1-5, the full variable domain is EPEVTQTPSHQVTQMGQEVILRCVPISNHLYFYWYRQILGQKVEFLVSFYNNEISEKSEIFDDQFSVERPDGSNFTLKIRSTKLEDSAMYFCASMTSGTAQPQHFGDGTRLSIL.

This clonotype was counted ten times or more. The chain carries TRBV7-8 and TRBJ1-2, with 11 nucleotides matching TRBD1. Losses at the gene ends were 0 bases for V and 6 bases for J; bases not matched to a gene: 0. This CDR3 contains 14 residues. Looked up from germline, CDR1 is SGHVS and CDR2 is FQNEAQ. CDR3 region: CASSLADRGHGYTF. The DNA for the CDR3 is TGTGCCAGCAGCTTAGCGGACAGGGGGCATGGCTACACCTTC.

This clonotype was observed many times. This chain uses TRBV20-1 with TRBJ2-7; no firm D call. The CDR3 spans 12 residues. Deletions cut 4 bases from V and 3 bases from J, with 10 bases between. CDR1 DFQATT and CDR2 SNEGSKA come from the germline V gene (reference sequence). The CDR3 bases are TGCAGTGCTACCGGCCTGAACTACGAGCAGTACTTC. This gives the protein CSATGLNYEQYF.

This clonotype was found many times. The chain has TRBV18 and TRBJ1-3, with 8 bases that match TRBD1. With V trimmed by 2 bases and J by 0 bases, 3 bases remained unmatched. Germline V gene lookup returns CDR1 KGHSH and CDR2 LQKENI. The CDR3 runs to 16 residues. The CDR3 protein is CASSPYTGGSGNTIYF. The CDR3 DNA follows: TGTGCCAGCTCACCATACACAGGGGGCTCTGGAAACACCATATATTTT.

This clonotype was observed a handful of times. The gene calls are TRBV6-1 and TRBJ1-5; D not resolved. V was trimmed by 4 bases and J by 0 bases, leaving 7 bases between them. Germline V gene data show CDR1 as MNHNS and CDR2 as SASEGT. The CDR3 totals 14 residues. This chain's CDR3 is CASSGAYSNQPQHF. CDR3 DNA sequence: TGTGCCAGCAGTGGGGCGTATAGCAATCAGCCCCAGCATTTT.

This clonotype was picked up many times. V gene TRBV19 combines with J gene TRBJ1-2; D remains ambiguous. In germline, CDR1 is LNHDA, CDR2 SQIVND (reference sequence). The CDR3 loop spans 15 amino acids. The V gene lost 7 bases and the J gene lost 3 bases, with 18 bases spanning the gap. This chain's CDR3 is CASTFSRRRDYGYTF. The CDR3 region has the DNA TGTGCCAGTACTTTCTCTAGGCGGCGAGACTATGGCTACACCTTC.

Ten or more counts support this clonotype. The rearrangement links TRBV7-9 to TRBJ1-6, with 8 bases lining up with TRBD1. Trimming cost V 5 bases and J 10 bases; bases outside gene matches: 7. The germline gives CDR1 SEHNR, CDR2 FQNEAQ (reference sequence). The CDR3 spans 14 residues. The CDR3 sequence: CASSTAGGVSPLHF. The CDR3 DNA reads as TGTGCCAGCAGCACAGCAGGGGGCGTCTCACCCCTCCACTTT.

The table lists this clonotype with many counts. This chain connects TRBV4-2 to TRBJ2-1, with 12 bases matching TRBD1. The J segment lost 7 bases and the V segment lost 2 bases, leaving 3 bases of the junction unmatched. From germline, CDR1 is LGHNA and CDR2 YNFKEQ. CDR3 length: 15 amino acids. As DNA, the CDR3 is TGTGCCAGCAGCCAACCGGGACAGGGGGCGAATGAGCAGTTCTTC. This translates into CASSQPGQGANEQFF.

This clonotype came up many times. The genes are TRBV7-7 and TRBJ2-5, with 9 positions matching TRBD2. Germline-derived CDR1 and CDR2 are SSHAT and FNYEAQ (reference sequence). The CDR3 is made up of 13 amino acids. The CDR3 coding sequence is TGTGCTAGCGGCGGGGGGGCGGGGGAGACCCAGTACTTC. This translates into CASGGGAGETQYF. The variable domain in full, with the rest retrieved from reference TRBV7-7 and TRBJ2-5, is GAGVSQSPRYKVTKRGQDVTLRCDPISSHATLYWYQQALGQGPEFLTYFNYEAQPDKSGLPSDRFSAERPEGSISTLTIQRTEQRDSAMYRCASGGGAGETQYFGPGTRLLVL.

CDR3 residues: CASSYAAGGRDEQFF. The DNA for the CDR3 is TGTGCCAGCAGTTACGCGGCGGGGGGGCGGGACGAGCAGTTCTTC. The chain links TRBV6-5 to TRBJ2-1; the match to TRBD2 covers 9 bases. V shed 2 bases, J shed 10 bases, and the junction held 9 bases outside the gene matches. The CDR3 is 15 residues long. The germline gives CDR1 MNHEY, CDR2 SVGAGI.